This paragraph reports one T cell receptor (beta chain). Under the authors' procedure: Using reference gene primer amplification, nucleated cell counts were estimated. Clones were read by immunoSEQ multiplex PCR, and TCRdb kept only the in-frame ones, dropping some. The V and J calls and clone size were taken over from that table, and D and trimming were inferred from the DNA. The sample holds 150,000 to 200,000 clones; about 87% are singletons and the top ten take 1.5% to 2%. The sample comes from a study of blood T cell repertoires in COVID-19. Study details: Specimens from acute and convalescent COVID-19 originated in the United States, Italy and Spain. The cDNA or gDNA used as material had been derived from T cells, B-cell-depleted T cells, or PBMCs.

V was cut by 2 bases and J by 6 bases, with 13 bases left in between. This CDR3 is 14 amino acids long. CDR1 is SGHTA and CDR2 is FQGNSA in the germline V gene. The sequence derives from a woman aged 50 to 60 with acute or convalescent COVID-19. The sample was peripheral blood. This chain joins TRBV7-2 and TRBJ2-5, with D tentatively TRBD2 (5 bases). The CDR3, as DNA: TGTGCCAGCAGCTTATTAGGGAGCGTGCAGACCCAGTACTTC. Translated, it gives CASSLLGSVQTQYF. Full variable domain (remainder filled in from reference TRBV7-2 and TRBJ2-5): GAGVSQSPSNKVTEKGKDVELRCDPISGHTALYWYRQSLGQGLEFLIYFQGNSAPDKSGLPSDRFSAERTGGSVSTLTIQRTQQEDSAVYLCASSLLGSVQTQYFGPGTRLLVL.